The present T cell receptor beta chain was sequenced within a study of CXCR3-negative and CXCR3-positive naive CD8 T cells (dated by TCRdb to 2018 to 2020). Looking at the study overall: In total, some 150 million TRB reads were obtained, corresponding to roughly 1.5 +/- 0.3 million reads per library. The diversity and physicochemical repertoire analyses included more than nine donors pooled from two independent experiments. TRBV-TRBJ cluster analysis included naive subsets from a handful of donors and memory cells from 3 donors.

Worth noting for this clonotype: No cognate antigen has been identified for it.

What the study reported, not specific to this receptor: Within the same donor, TRBV-TRBJ usage looked similar between naive CXCR3-negative and CXCR3-positive cells, but memory cells had distinct patterns. Surface CD5, linked to self-reactivity in mice, was comparable between naive subsets; TCR interaction strength was therefore also inferred from TRB CDR3 physicochemical properties. Because CXCR3 expression was partially decreased after cryopreservation, freshly isolated PBMCs were used for most assays. Repertoire diversity was comparably high in both naive subsets but much lower in memory CD8+ T cells. TRB CDR3s from CXCR3-positive naive cells showed higher hydrophobicity (lower Kidera factor 4), lower energy, and higher strength and volume indices than CXCR3-negative naive cells.

Inclusive of the bounding cysteine and phenylalanine, the CDR3 is 17 residues long. The DNA is unrecorded. The run used a NextSeq 550. The Human TCR Profiling Kit (MiLaboratory) was used to make UMI-labeled 5' RACE TRB cDNA libraries. cDNA synthesis used the entire amount of extracted RNA, and PCR amplification then used the entire amount of cDNA produced. Libraries were prepared in parallel with an identical number of PCR cycles. On the study's bioinformatics: About 53,000 +/- 9,400 unique UMI-labeled TRB cDNA molecules per library were extracted with MIGEC and MiXCR, with at least two reads per UMI required. Each library averaged about 37,000 +/- 9,700 functional in-frame TRB CDR3 nucleotide clonotypes without stop codons. After downsampling to 5000 UMI-labeled TRB molecules per sample, diversity metrics, including normalized Shannon-Wiener and Chao1, were computed in VDJtools. VDJtools was used to calculate clonotype-size-weighted physicochemical properties of the central five CDR3 residues, namely interaction energy, strength, volume and Kidera factor 4. With the reads reprocessed by TCRdb, a single entry stands for each CDR3 protein sequence and no DNA is reported. What appears here as the V and J calls and clone size reflects TCRdb's work, not the paper's. The table for this sample records some 61,000 distinct CDR3 sequences. Of the sample, more than 4% falls within the top ten clones.

Each CD8+ T cell subset was flow-sorted in triplicate, and some 310,000 cells per subset were placed directly into RLT lysis buffer. To keep memory contaminants out, a stringent definition of naive CD8+ T cells was applied: CD45RO-CCR7+CD27+CD95-. Using standard density gradient centrifugation, peripheral blood mononuclear cells were isolated from buffy coats. Naive CXCR3-negative and CXCR3-positive CD8+ T cells were flow-sorted on a FACSAria III. Total RNA was extracted from sorted cells using an RNeasy Mini Kit. In this chain, TRBV12-3 or TRBV12-4 is recombined with TRBJ2-1; the TCRdb call, TRBD1, lacks DNA for checking. The sequence was collected from a human donor in good health. Some clones in this sample may be carry-over from other donors' samples. The sequencing input was naive CXCR3- CD8+ T cells from blood. The sample's cell subset or site, from its label and the paper: CD45RO-CCR7+CD27+CD95- naive CD8+ T cells lacking CXCR3 (TNR3-). The CDR3 sequence is CASSLAIGTGLDNEQFF.